This T cell receptor (beta chain) was profiled in a study of vaccination effects on CD4 cells after COVID-19. Comments on this clone: Its specificity is not known.

Germline V gene sequence: CDR1 MNHEY, CDR2 SVGAGI. V lost 5 bases, J lost 4 bases, and 13 bases lay in between. The CDR3 extends over 14 amino acids. The data were produced by immunoSEQ multiplex PCR, yet TCRdb's version contains in-frame clones alone and is incomplete. The data hold more than 55,000 clones, with approximately 72% observed a single time. At the end of roughly ten days of culture, CD4+ T cells were isolated. Participants completed two doses of the BNT162b2 or mRNA-1273 vaccine. Having tested negative for nucleocapsid antibodies, the vaccine recipients showed no prior SARS-CoV-2 infection.

This chain connects TRBV6-5 to TRBJ2-3; no firm D call. This specimen consisted of CD4+ T cells from PBMCs cultured without peptide, obtained after COVID-19 vaccination. This clonotype originated in a human donor who received a COVID-19 vaccine. CDR3: CASSTWGMADTQYF. CDR3 nucleotides: TGTGCCAGCAGTACCTGGGGAATGGCAGATACGCAGTATTTT.